This T cell receptor beta chain emerged from a study of a mutant IDH1 vaccine in newly diagnosed glioma. Study background: Radiotherapy alone preceded vaccination by 4-6 weeks; alternatively, vaccination started with temozolomide cycles.

This clone was observed a single time. Its antigen is still unknown. V was shortened by 5 bases and J by 0 bases, with 14 bases between the two germline ends. Germline values: CDR1 MDHEN, CDR2 SYDVKM. The CDR3 loop spans 16 amino acids. Specified time point: week 47, end of study. Every single dose of the vaccine, 300 ug of mutant IDH1 20-mer peptide, came with topical imiquimod. Only in-frame clones appear in the TCRdb table, and some are missing; sequencing was by immunoSEQ multiplex PCR. The sample includes approximately 100,000 clones, 85% to 90% of them seen just once. The source is a woman aged 45-65 years with glioma. Sequencing used PBMCs, obtained from a glioma patient whose treatment included an IDH1 peptide vaccine. This chain joins TRBV28 and TRBJ2-4, with a possible D match to TRBD1 (5 bases). Here the CDR3 reads CASSPQVFLAKNIQYF. CDR3 sequence (DNA): TGTGCCAGCAGTCCACAGGTTTTCCTAGCCAAAAACATTCAGTACTTC.